This entry describes one T cell receptor beta chain. In blood CD8+ and CD4+ T cells, TCR beta underwent sequencing. V was clipped by 4 bases and J by 8 bases, with 14 bases between them. This CDR3 region has 13 residues. The germline gives CDR1 KGHSH, CDR2 LQKENI. With random hexamers, roughly 0.45 to 1 ug RNA was reverse transcribed. Multiplex PCR with immunoSEQ amplified the TCR beta CDR3 across 54 Vbeta and 13 Jbeta. TCRdb fed the immunoSEQ multiplex PCR reads into MiXCR, producing one record per CDR3 protein. This sample has about 210,000 distinct CDR3 sequences, with 85% to 95% found just once. The data originate from a study of CD8 T cells in Susac syndrome.

Sequenced sample: CD4+ T cells from PBMCs. This sequence joins TRBV18 and TRBJ1-2; D is unresolved. The clonotype was recovered from a human donor with multiple sclerosis. CDR3 loop: CASSLDPLIGYTF. The CDR3 DNA reads TGTGCCAGCTCACTTGATCCCTTGATAGGCTACACCTTC.